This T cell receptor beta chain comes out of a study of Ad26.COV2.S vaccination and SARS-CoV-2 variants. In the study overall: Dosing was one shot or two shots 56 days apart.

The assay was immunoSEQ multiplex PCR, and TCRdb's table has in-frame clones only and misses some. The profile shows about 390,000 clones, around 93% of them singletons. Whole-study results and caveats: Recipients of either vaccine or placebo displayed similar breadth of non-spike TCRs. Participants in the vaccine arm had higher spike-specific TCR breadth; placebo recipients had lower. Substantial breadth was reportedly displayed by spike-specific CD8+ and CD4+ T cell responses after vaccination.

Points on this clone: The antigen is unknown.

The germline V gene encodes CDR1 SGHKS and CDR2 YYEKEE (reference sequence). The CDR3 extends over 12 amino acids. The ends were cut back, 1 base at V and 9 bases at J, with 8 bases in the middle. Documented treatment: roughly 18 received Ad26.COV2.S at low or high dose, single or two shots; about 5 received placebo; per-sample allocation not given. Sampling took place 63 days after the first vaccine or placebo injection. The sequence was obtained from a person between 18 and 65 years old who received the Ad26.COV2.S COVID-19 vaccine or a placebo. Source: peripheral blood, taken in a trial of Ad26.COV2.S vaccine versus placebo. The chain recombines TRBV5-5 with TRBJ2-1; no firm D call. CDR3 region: CASSLLTTEQFF. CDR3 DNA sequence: TGTGCCAGCAGCTTGTTGACCACTGAGCAGTTCTTC.